These 32 T cell receptor beta chains were all obtained from the same sample, sequenced in a study of cytomegalovirus exposure and HLA in healthy donors (dated by TCRdb to about 2017). Library construction relied on the immunoSEQ multiplex PCR assay. A mixture of 60 forward primers for TCR Vbeta segments and 13 reverse primers for TCR Jbeta segments was used in the multiplex PCR. Held by TCRdb, this immuneACCESS table contains in-frame sequences only and omits some clones. Under half of the omission traces to an unresolved V gene where checked; the cause of the rest is unknown. The sample yields about 140,000 clones; about 70% were counted once. About 2% of the sample rests with the top ten. Input material: PBMCs. These receptors were collected from a woman aged 55-69 years in good health and CMV-seropositive.

The rearrangement joins TRBV27 to TRBJ1-1, with TRBD1 matching 7 bases. Germline CDR1 MNHEY, CDR2 SMNVEV (reference sequence). With 6 bases clipped from V and 11 bases from J, the junction kept 9 bases outside the gene matches. CDR3 length: 12 amino acids. CDR3 sequence: CASRPAGRGAFF. Here the CDR3 DNA reads TGTGCCAGCAGACCCGCAGGCAGGGGGGCTTTCTTT.

The V and J genes are TRBV28 and TRBJ2-1, with D perhaps TRBD2 (6 bases). V lost 4 bases and J 8 bases, leaving 9 bases between the germline ends. CDR3 length: 12 amino acids. Germline V lookup: CDR1 MDHEN, CDR2 SYDVKM. The CDR3 spells CASSSRGDEQFF. In nucleotides, the CDR3 is TGTGCCAGCAGTTCCCGCGGGGATGAGCAGTTCTTC.

This clone occurred a few times. The chain combines TRBV7-9 with TRBJ1-2; 9 positions match TRBD1. CDR3 length: 15 residues. Germline-derived CDR1 and CDR2 are SEHNR and FQNEAQ (reference sequence). V lost 5 bases, J lost 8 bases, and 12 bases stayed unmatched. For the CDR3, the DNA is TGTGCCAGCAGCAAGGGCATCGGGACAGGGAAAGGCTACACCTTC. Translating gives CASSKGIGTGKGYTF. The full variable domain, with the rest looked up from reference TRBV7-9 and TRBJ1-2, is DTGVSQNPRHKITKRGQNVTFRCDPISEHNRLYWYRQTLGQGPEFLTYFQNEAQLEKSRLLSDRFSAERPKGSFSTLEIQRTEQGDSAMYLCASSKGIGTGKGYTFGSGTRLTVV.

V and J are TRBV7-2 and TRBJ2-7, with D uncertain. The CDR3 spans 13 residues. CDR1 is SGHTA, CDR2 FQGNSA, per germline. Trimming removed 5 bases from V and 5 bases from J, with 13 bases in between. The DNA of the CDR3 is TGTGCCAGCAGCCCCTCCCGGGTCCACGAGCAGTACTTC. Amino acid sequence: CASSPSRVHEQYF.

Note on this clone: An end of the junction differs from the germline gene, which may be a read error. J is TRBJ2-3 and V is TRBV7-7, with a possible D match to TRBD1 (6 bases). The CDR3 extends over 15 amino acids. CDR1 SSHAT and CDR2 FNYEAQ come from the germline V gene (reference sequence). The CDR3 spells CASSPQTGYTDTQYF. Written as DNA, the CDR3 is TGTGCTAGCAGCCCCCAAACAGGGTACACAGATACGCAGTATTTT. Looking up the rest from reference TRBV7-7 and TRBJ2-3 gives the full variable domain: GAGVSQSPRYKVTKRGQDVTLRCDPISSHATLYWYQQALGQGPEFLTYFNYEAQPDKSGLPSDRFSAERPEGSISTLTIQRTEQRDSAMYRCASSPQTGYTDTQYFGPGTRLTVL.

This clone appeared a few times. The chain is built from TRBV4-1 and TRBJ2-3, with 7 bases that match TRBD2. Germline V gene sequence: CDR1 MGHRA, CDR2 YSYEKL. With V trimmed by 0 bases and J by 5 bases, 2 bases remained unmatched. This CDR3 has 14 residues. CDR3 loop: CASSQDRGEDTQYF. The CDR3 DNA sequence: TGCGCCAGCAGCCAAGATCGGGGGGAAGATACGCAGTATTTT.

This chain links TRBV6-1 with TRBJ1-5, with TRBD1 matching over 10 bases. The germline CDR1 and CDR2 sequences are MNHNS and SASEGT. Trimming cost V 1 base and J 7 bases; bases outside gene matches: 4. The CDR3 covers 15 residues. CDR3 residues: CASSEGDRGGQPQHF. The DNA for the CDR3 is TGTGCCAGCAGTGAAGGGGACAGGGGAGGCCAGCCCCAGCATTTT.

This clone was observed a few times. This chain connects TRBV28 to TRBJ1-1; the D is unclear. The CDR3 consists of 13 residues. In germline, CDR1 is MDHEN, CDR2 SYDVKM. V lost 3 bases, J lost 3 bases, and 8 bases lay in between. CDR3 bases: TGTGCCAGCAGTTTGCGATCCTACACTGAAGCTTTCTTT. Translating it yields CASSLRSYTEAFF.

The V and J genes are TRBV28 and TRBJ2-2; perhaps TRBD1 as D (6 bases). Trimming shortened V by 5 bases and J by 1 base, and 8 bases separated the two germline ends. CDR3 length: 14 amino acids. Germline CDR1 is MDHEN and CDR2 is SYDVKM. The CDR3 nucleotides are TGTGCCAGCAGTACAGGGTGGAACACCGGGGAGCTGTTTTTT. The encoded protein is CASSTGWNTGELFF.

The J gene is TRBJ1-5, the V gene TRBV6-1; weak D call: TRBD1 (5 bases). The ends were cut back, 4 bases at V and 7 bases at J, with 11 bases in the middle. This CDR3 has 13 residues. Germline CDR1 MNHNS, CDR2 SASEGT. The CDR3 sequence is CASSAGEGQPQHF. DNA of the CDR3: TGTGCCAGCAGTGCGGGGGAGGGACAGCCCCAGCATTTT.

This rearrangement joins TRBV5-4 to TRBJ1-4; 7 nucleotides line up with TRBD1. J was trimmed by 0 bases and V by 2 bases; bases with no gene match: 4. The CDR3 has 16 amino acids. From germline, CDR1 is SGHNT and CDR2 YYREEE (reference sequence). The CDR3 reads CASSLGTAATNEKLFF. The CDR3 coding sequence is TGTGCCAGCAGCTTAGGGACAGCGGCAACTAATGAAAAACTGTTTTTT.

The chain is built from TRBV9 and TRBJ2-3; TRBD2 matches 10 bases. This CDR3 contains 16 residues. Germline V gives CDR1 SGDLS, CDR2 YYNGEE. V shed 4 bases, J shed 3 bases, and the junction held 8 bases outside the gene matches. The CDR3 sequence is CASSPRPSGRTDTQYF. In nucleotides, the CDR3 is TGTGCCAGCAGCCCGCGTCCTAGCGGGAGAACAGATACGCAGTATTTT.

The rearrangement uses TRBV4-1 and TRBJ2-5; 10 nucleotides agree with TRBD2. Germline trimming cut 0 bases from V and 5 bases from J; bases unmatched to any gene: 3. Germline CDR1 is MGHRA and CDR2 is YSYEKL. The CDR3 is 15 residues long. Written as DNA, the CDR3 is TGCGCCAGCAGCCAAGACCTAGCGGGAGTTGAGACCCAGTACTTC. This sequence encodes CASSQDLAGVETQYF.

V and J are TRBV19 and TRBJ1-2, with 10 positions matching TRBD1. This CDR3 has 15 amino acids. The V segment lost 7 bases and the J segment 2 bases; nucleotides outside the gene matches: 7. Per germline, CDR1 LNHDA and CDR2 SQIVND (reference sequence). The CDR3 region has the DNA TGTGCCAGTACGGGACAGGGGCTTACCAACTATGGCTACACCTTC. Translation: CASTGQGLTNYGYTF.

This sequence joins TRBV25-1 and TRBJ2-1; 8 nucleotides agree with TRBD1. Unmatched junction bases numbered 11, after V lost 3 bases and J lost 4 bases. The CDR3 has 17 residues. Germline CDR1 reads MGHDK; CDR2 reads SYGVNS. The CDR3 sequence: CASSETGAVGEYNEQFF. CDR3 sequence (DNA): TGTGCCAGCAGTGAGACAGGGGCCGTGGGGGAATACAATGAGCAGTTCTTC.

The V call is TRBV5-1, the J call TRBJ2-2; the match to TRBD1 covers 8 bases. V was pared by 4 bases and J by 8 bases, with 4 bases of the junction left unmatched. Germline CDR1 and CDR2: SGHRS and YFSETQ. The CDR3 is 13 amino acids. The chain's CDR3 is CASSVTGEGELFF. For the CDR3, the DNA is TGCGCCAGCAGCGTGACAGGGGAGGGGGAGCTGTTTTTT.

The CDR3 DNA reads as TGTGCCAGCAGTTACCCGGGACAGAACTATGGCTACACCTTC. Amino acids: CASSYPGQNYGYTF. The genes are TRBV6-6 and TRBJ1-2; TRBD1 aligns across 7 bases. The V gene end was trimmed by 2 bases and the J gene end by 2 bases; junction bases not matched to a gene: 2. The length of the CDR3 is 14 residues. The germline V gene encodes CDR1 MNHNY and CDR2 SVGAGI (reference sequence).

The J gene is TRBJ1-1, the V gene TRBV7-9; D possibly corresponds to TRBD1 (6 bases). The CDR3 runs 16 residues. CDR1 and CDR2 from the germline V gene are SEHNR and FQNEAQ (reference sequence). The ends were cut back, 4 bases at V and 1 base at J, with 16 bases in the middle. CDR3 amino acids: CASSSGIGQPNTEAFF. CDR3 in DNA: TGTGCCAGCAGCTCCGGCATAGGACAGCCGAACACTGAAGCTTTCTTT.

In the case of this clone: Other DNA sequences from this sample encode an identical CDR3 as well. V and J are TRBV6-6 and TRBJ1-1; 7 bases are shared with TRBD1. Germline CDR1 reads MNHNY; CDR2 reads SVGAGI (reference sequence). After removal of 6 bases from V and 1 base from J, the junction contained 5 bases not matched to a gene. The CDR3 sequence is 14 residues long. The CDR3 DNA reads as TGTGCCAGCAGCAGGGGGACAGCGAACACTGAAGCTTTCTTT. It yields the protein CASSRGTANTEAFF.

The CDR3 sequence: CASSVDRAGDGYTF. The CDR3 DNA is TGTGCCAGCAGCGTGGACAGGGCTGGAGATGGCTACACCTTC. This chain joins TRBV9 and TRBJ1-2; TRBD1 agrees at 8 bases. Germline CDR1 is SGDLS and CDR2 is YYNGEE. CDR3 size: 14 residues. The V and J ends lost 2 bases and 6 bases, in that order; junction bases with no gene match: 6.

This chain uses TRBV11-2 with TRBJ1-1, with D possibly TRBD1 on 5 matching bases. The CDR3 spans 14 residues. Germline assignment: CDR1 SGHAT and CDR2 FQNNGV. The V end lost 0 bases, the J end lost 7 bases, and 12 bases lay between the germline ends. CDR3 sequence reads: CASSLDRVKGEAFF. CDR3 nucleotide sequence: TGTGCCAGCAGCTTAGACAGGGTCAAGGGTGAAGCTTTCTTT. Variable domain in full (rest from reference TRBV11-2 and TRBJ1-1): EAGVAQSPRYKIIEKRQSVAFWCNPISGHATLYWYQQILGQGPKLLIQFQNNGVVDDSQLPKDRFSAERLKGVDSTLKIQPAKLEDSAVYLCASSLDRVKGEAFFGQGTRLTVV.

The chain recombines TRBV11-2 with TRBJ2-7; a possible D gene is TRBD1 (6 bases). V lost 1 base to trimming and J lost 5 bases, with 12 bases between them. The CDR3 totals 14 residues. Looked up from germline, CDR1 is SGHAT and CDR2 is FQNNGV. The CDR3 bases are TGTGCCAGCAGCTTAGCGGGACAAATAAACGAGCAGTACTTC. It encodes CASSLAGQINEQYF.

The J gene is TRBJ2-1, the V gene TRBV7-9; 7 nucleotides align to TRBD2. The CDR3 sequence is 14 residues long. The germline gives CDR1 SEHNR, CDR2 FQNEAQ (reference sequence). The ends lost 3 bases at V and 8 bases at J; junction bases unmatched: 7. CDR3 bases: TGTGCCAGCAGCTTTGGCGGGAGTTTGGATGAGCAGTTCTTC. Translating gives CASSFGGSLDEQFF. Full variable domain (outside the CDR3, taken from reference TRBV7-9 and TRBJ2-1): DTGVSQNPRHKITKRGQNVTFRCDPISEHNRLYWYRQTLGQGPEFLTYFQNEAQLEKSRLLSDRFSAERPKGSFSTLEIQRTEQGDSAMYLCASSFGGSLDEQFFGPGTRLTVL.

J is TRBJ1-2 and V is TRBV6-1, with 8 bases fitting TRBD1. V was pared by 5 bases and J by 2 bases, with 7 bases of the junction left unmatched. The CDR3 loop spans 15 amino acids. Per germline, CDR1 MNHNS and CDR2 SASEGT. The CDR3 bases are TGTGCCAGCAGTTCAGGGGGCAGGGGAAACTATGGCTACACCTTC. Amino acid sequence: CASSSGGRGNYGYTF.

This rearrangement joins TRBV5-8 to TRBJ2-6; D remains ambiguous. V was cut by 4 bases and J by 2 bases, with 10 bases left in between. Germline CDR1 is SGHTS and CDR2 is YDEGEE. This CDR3 has 15 amino acids. This chain's CDR3 is CASSPTSTGANVLTF. The CDR3, as DNA: TGTGCCAGCAGCCCGACATCTACTGGGGCCAACGTCCTGACTTTC.

The chain employs TRBV5-1 and TRBJ2-1; 9 nucleotides match TRBD2. The ends lost 4 bases at V and 5 bases at J; junction bases unmatched: 7. Germline V CDR1 and CDR2: SGHRS, YFSETQ. The CDR3 is 15 amino acids. CDR3 residues: CASSLLAGGDNEQFF. The CDR3 DNA sequence: TGCGCCAGCAGCCTGCTTGCGGGAGGGGACAATGAGCAGTTCTTC.

The chain joins TRBV19 to TRBJ1-1, with D possibly TRBD1 on 5 matching bases. From germline, CDR1 is LNHDA and CDR2 SQIVND (reference sequence). V dropped 6 bases and J dropped 8 bases, with 16 bases sitting between them. The CDR3 covers 13 residues. The CDR3 sequence: CASRIGGAAEAFF. DNA for the CDR3: TGTGCCAGTAGAATCGGAGGGGCAGCAGAAGCTTTCTTT.

This clone was detected only a few times. The chain recombines TRBV6-6 with TRBJ2-7; 9 nucleotides match TRBD2. Germline CDR1 and CDR2: MNHNY and SVGAGI (reference sequence). V was clipped by 5 bases and J by 2 bases; unmatched bases: 4. The CDR3 runs to 14 residues. The CDR3 DNA reads as TGTGCCAGCAGTCTAGCGGGACCCACCTACGAGCAGTACTTC. Translation: CASSLAGPTYEQYF.

The chain carries TRBV28 and TRBJ1-4; 9 bases are a match to TRBD1. The germline V gene encodes CDR1 MDHEN and CDR2 SYDVKM. The CDR3 consists of 15 residues. V was pared by 5 bases and J by 8 bases, with 9 bases of the junction left unmatched. Here the CDR3 reads CASSTPGQGHEKLFF. As DNA, the CDR3 is TGTGCCAGCAGTACACCGGGACAGGGACACGAAAAACTGTTTTTT.

V usage is TRBV2 and J usage is TRBJ1-1; 10 nucleotides align to TRBD1. The germline gives CDR1 SNHLY, CDR2 FYNNEI. The CDR3 spans 14 residues. J was trimmed by 5 bases and V by 6 bases; bases with no gene match: 6. The CDR3 is CASRWGTGDTEAFF. CDR3 sequence (DNA): TGTGCCAGCAGGTGGGGGACAGGGGATACTGAAGCTTTCTTT. The full variable domain, with the rest looked up from reference TRBV2 and TRBJ1-1, is EPEVTQTPSHQVTQMGQEVILRCVPISNHLYFYWYRQILGQKVEFLVSFYNNEISEKSEIFDDQFSVERPDGSNFTLKIRSTKLEDSAMYFCASRWGTGDTEAFFGQGTRLTVV.

The chain is built from TRBV10-3 and TRBJ1-1; 9 nucleotides line up with TRBD1. The CDR3 sequence is 14 residues long. Per germline, CDR1 ENHRY and CDR2 SYGVKD. V lost 6 bases to trimming and J lost 4 bases; unmatched junction nucleotides: 6. The CDR3 DNA reads as TGTGCCATCAGGGACAGGGGTTGGAGCACTGAAGCTTTCTTT. The encoded protein is CAIRDRGWSTEAFF.

The chain has TRBV11-2 and TRBJ2-7; D possibly corresponds to TRBD2 (6 bases). The V and J ends lost 5 bases and 4 bases respectively, with 9 bases between them. This CDR3 contains 12 residues. CDR1 is SGHAT and CDR2 is FQNNGV in the germline V gene. In DNA, the CDR3 is TGTGCCAGCAGCCCCGGGGGATACGAGCAGTACTTC. Amino acids: CASSPGGYEQYF.